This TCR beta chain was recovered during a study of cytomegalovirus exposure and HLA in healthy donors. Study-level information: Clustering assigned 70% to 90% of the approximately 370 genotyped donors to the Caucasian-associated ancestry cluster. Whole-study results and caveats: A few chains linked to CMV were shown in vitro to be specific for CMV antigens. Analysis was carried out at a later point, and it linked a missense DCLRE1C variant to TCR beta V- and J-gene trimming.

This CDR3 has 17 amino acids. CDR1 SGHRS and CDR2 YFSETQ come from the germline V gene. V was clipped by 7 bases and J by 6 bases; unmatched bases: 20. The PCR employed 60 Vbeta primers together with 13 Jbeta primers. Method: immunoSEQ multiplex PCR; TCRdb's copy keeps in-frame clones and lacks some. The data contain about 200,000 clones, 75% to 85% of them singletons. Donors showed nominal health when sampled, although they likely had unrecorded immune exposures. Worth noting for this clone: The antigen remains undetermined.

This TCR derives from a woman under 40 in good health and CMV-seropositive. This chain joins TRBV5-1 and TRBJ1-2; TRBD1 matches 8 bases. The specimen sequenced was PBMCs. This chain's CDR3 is CASSETPTGDDWNGYTF. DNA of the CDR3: TGCGCCAGCTCCGAGACGCCGACAGGGGACGACTGGAATGGCTACACCTTC.